This T cell receptor (beta chain) stems from a study of early T cells in non-severe SARS-CoV-2 infection. Germline V gene data show CDR1 as KGHSH and CDR2 as LQKENI. This CDR3 is 16 amino acids long. V gave up 5 bases and J gave up 0 bases; unmatched junction bases: 7. TCRdb passed the 5' RACE reads through MiXCR, listing each CDR3 protein once. The table records approximately 77,000 distinct CDR3 sequences, roughly a sixth of them present only once. This receptor was identified in an adult who was a healthcare worker with PCR-confirmed SARS-CoV-2 infection or an uninfected control (not recorded which). Sample: whole blood. This chain joins TRBV18 and TRBJ2-7; TRBD2 aligns across 10 bases. CDR3 residues: CASSVRLAGSSYEQYF. CDR3 nucleotide sequence: TGTGCCAGCTCAGTTCGACTAGCGGGTAGCTCCTACGAGCAGTACTTC.